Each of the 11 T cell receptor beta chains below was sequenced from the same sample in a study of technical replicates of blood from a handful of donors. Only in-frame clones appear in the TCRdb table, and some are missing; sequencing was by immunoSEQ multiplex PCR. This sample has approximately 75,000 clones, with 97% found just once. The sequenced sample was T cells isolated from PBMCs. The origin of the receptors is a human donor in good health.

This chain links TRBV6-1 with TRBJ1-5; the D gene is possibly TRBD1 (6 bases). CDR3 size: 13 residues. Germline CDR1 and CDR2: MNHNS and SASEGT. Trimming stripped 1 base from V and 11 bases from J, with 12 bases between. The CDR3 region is CASSEGRGPTQHF. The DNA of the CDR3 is TGTGCCAGCAGTGAAGGCAGGGGTCCGACCCAGCATTTT.

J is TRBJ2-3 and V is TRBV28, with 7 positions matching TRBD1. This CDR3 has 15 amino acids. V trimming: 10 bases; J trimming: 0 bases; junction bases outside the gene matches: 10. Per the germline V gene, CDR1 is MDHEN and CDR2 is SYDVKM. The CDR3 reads CATLEGQISTDTQYF. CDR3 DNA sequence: TGTGCCACCTTAGAGGGACAGATCAGCACAGATACGCAGTATTTT.

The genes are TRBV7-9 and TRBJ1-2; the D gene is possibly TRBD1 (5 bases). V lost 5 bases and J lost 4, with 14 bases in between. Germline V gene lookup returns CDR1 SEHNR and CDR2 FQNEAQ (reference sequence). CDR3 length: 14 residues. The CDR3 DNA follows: TGTGCCAGCAGCGCCGGACAAAAGGTCTATGGCTACACCTTC. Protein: CASSAGQKVYGYTF.

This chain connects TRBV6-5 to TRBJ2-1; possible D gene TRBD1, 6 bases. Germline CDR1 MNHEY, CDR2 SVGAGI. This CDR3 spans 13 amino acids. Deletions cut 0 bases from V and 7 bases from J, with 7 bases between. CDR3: CASSYSRGNEQFF. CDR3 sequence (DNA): TGTGCCAGCAGTTACTCTAGGGGGAATGAGCAGTTCTTC.

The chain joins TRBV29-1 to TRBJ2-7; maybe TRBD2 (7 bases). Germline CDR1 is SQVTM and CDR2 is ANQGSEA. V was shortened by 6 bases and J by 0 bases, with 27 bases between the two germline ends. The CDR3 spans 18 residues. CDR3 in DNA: TGCAGCGTGAGGGGGGGGGAGGAGCGGGGATCGCGCTCCTACGAGCAGTACTTC. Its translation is CSVRGGEERGSRSYEQYF.

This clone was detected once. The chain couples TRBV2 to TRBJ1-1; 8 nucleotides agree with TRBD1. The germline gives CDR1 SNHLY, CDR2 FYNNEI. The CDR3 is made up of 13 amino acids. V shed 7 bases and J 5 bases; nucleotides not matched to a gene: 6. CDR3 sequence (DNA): TGTGCCAGCACCGGACAGGGCAGGACTGAAGCTTTCTTT. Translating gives CASTGQGRTEAFF.

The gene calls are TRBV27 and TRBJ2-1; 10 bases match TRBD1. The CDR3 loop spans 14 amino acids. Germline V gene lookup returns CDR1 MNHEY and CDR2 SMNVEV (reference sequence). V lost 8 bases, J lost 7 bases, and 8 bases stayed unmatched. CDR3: CASSCDRGQNEQFF. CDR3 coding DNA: TGTGCCAGCTCCTGCGACAGGGGGCAGAATGAGCAGTTCTTC.

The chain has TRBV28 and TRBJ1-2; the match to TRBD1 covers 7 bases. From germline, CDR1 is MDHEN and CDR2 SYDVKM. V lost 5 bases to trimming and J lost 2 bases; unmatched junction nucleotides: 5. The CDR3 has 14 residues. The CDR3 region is CASSGDSTNYGYTF. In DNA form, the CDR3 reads TGTGCCAGCAGTGGGGACAGCACAAACTATGGCTACACCTTC.

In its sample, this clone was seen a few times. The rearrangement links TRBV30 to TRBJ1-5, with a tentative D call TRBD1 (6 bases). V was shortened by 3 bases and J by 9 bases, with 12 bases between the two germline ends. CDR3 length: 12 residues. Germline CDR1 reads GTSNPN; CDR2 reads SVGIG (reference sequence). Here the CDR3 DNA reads TGTGCCTGGAGCGCAGGGGCCCGGCCCCAGCATTTT. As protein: CAWSAGARPQHF.

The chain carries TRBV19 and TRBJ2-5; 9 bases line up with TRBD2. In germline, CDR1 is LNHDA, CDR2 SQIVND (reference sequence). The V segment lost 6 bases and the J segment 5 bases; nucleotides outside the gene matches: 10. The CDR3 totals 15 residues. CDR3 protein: CASSAGGSRLETQYF. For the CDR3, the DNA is TGTGCCAGTAGCGCGGGAGGGAGTAGGTTGGAGACCCAGTACTTC.

The CDR3: CASSESLWDSNEKLFF. For the CDR3, the DNA is TGCGCCAGCAGTGAGTCGCTATGGGACAGTAATGAAAAACTGTTTTTT. The genes are TRBV10-2 and TRBJ1-4; 7 bases fit TRBD1. Per germline, CDR1 WSHSY and CDR2 SAAADI. The V and J ends lost 0 bases and 4 bases, in that order; junction bases with no gene match: 5. The CDR3 length is 16 residues.